This T cell receptor (beta chain) came from a study of T cells in Graves' hyperthyroidism and ophthalmopathy. V lost 4 bases and J lost 2, with 10 bases in between. This CDR3 has 15 residues. The germline V gene encodes CDR1 SGHRS and CDR2 YFSETQ. This clonotype was counted at least ten times. What it binds is unknown. TCR beta CDR3 regions were amplified from RNA. Initially, a first-round RT-PCR of the TCR CDR3 employed the HTBI primer set. TCRdb processed the multiplex PCR reads anew with MiXCR; each CDR3 protein has one entry. This sample yields roughly 570,000 distinct CDR3 sequences, of which around 45% are seen a single time; roughly 19% belongs to the top ten. On the basis of clinical symptoms, serum thyroxine and TRAb, thyroid ultrasound and orbital computed tomography, diagnoses were made. General study results and limits: Stable hyperthyroidism was separated from ophthalmopathy by a model based on 13 V-J features.

The chain joins TRBV5-1 to TRBJ2-6; weak D call: TRBD2 (5 bases). The TCR comes from an adult woman with Graves' disease, either hyperthyroidism or ophthalmopathy (not recorded which). Sequences were obtained from peripheral blood or thyroid tissue (not recorded which). The DNA of the CDR3 is TGCGCCAGCAGCAGGGCGGGTGCTGGGGCCAACGTCCTGACTTTC. Translating it yields CASSRAGAGANVLTF.